These 28 T cell receptor beta chains were all obtained from the same sample, sequenced in a study of blood T cell repertoires in COVID-19. Method: immunoSEQ multiplex PCR; TCRdb's copy keeps in-frame clones and lacks some. The top ten clones hold 15% of a sample with around 100,000 clones, about nine tenths of them seen once. The sequencing sample was made of peripheral blood. All receptors derive from a man in his forties or fifties with acute or convalescent COVID-19.

The chain employs TRBV24-1 and TRBJ2-3, with 7 bases identical to TRBD2. V lost 4 bases, J lost 4 bases, and 1 base stayed unmatched. The germline V gene has CDR1 KGHDR and CDR2 SFDVKD. The CDR3 consists of 13 residues. In DNA form, the CDR3 reads TGTGCCACCAGTGACCTAGCGGCAGATACGCAGTATTTT. Protein: CATSDLAADTQYF.

This chain connects TRBV3-1 (or the pseudogene TRBV3-2) to TRBJ1-5, with D possibly matching TRBD1 (5 bases). This CDR3 is 15 amino acids long. Looked up from germline, CDR1 is LGHDT and CDR2 is YNNKEL (reference sequence). The V end lost 4 bases, the J end lost 3 bases, and 13 bases lay between the germline ends. The CDR3 loop reads CASSPGRGPNQPQHF. The CDR3 coding sequence is TGTGCCAGCAGCCCCGGGAGGGGTCCCAATCAGCCCCAGCATTTT.

Here the CDR3 DNA reads TGCGCCAGCAGCCGAGGGACTAGCGGCAACAATGAGCAGTTCTTC. Its protein product is CASSRGTSGNNEQFF. V gene TRBV5-1 combines with J gene TRBJ2-1, with TRBD2 matching 11 bases. With V trimmed by 4 bases and J by 5 bases, 5 bases remained unmatched. This CDR3 is built from 15 residues. Germline CDR1 is SGHRS and CDR2 is YFSETQ. Using reference TRBV5-1 and TRBJ2-1 for the parts outside the CDR3, the full variable domain is KAGVTQTPRYLIKTRGQQVTLSCSPISGHRSVSWYQQTPGQGLQFLFEYFSETQRNKGNFPGRFSGRQFSNSRSEMNVSTLELGDSALYLCASSRGTSGNNEQFFGPGTRLTVL.

The chain links TRBV7-9 to TRBJ1-1; the match to TRBD1 covers 9 bases. The CDR3 has 16 amino acids. V gave up 4 bases and J gave up 6 bases; unmatched junction bases: 12. Germline V gene data show CDR1 as SEHNR and CDR2 as FQNEAQ (reference sequence). This CDR3 reads CASSYMGGWTGAEAFF. The CDR3, as DNA: TGTGCCAGCAGCTATATGGGGGGATGGACAGGGGCTGAAGCTTTCTTT. Full variable domain (rest looked up from reference TRBV7-9 and TRBJ1-1): DTGVSQNPRHKITKRGQNVTFRCDPISEHNRLYWYRQTLGQGPEFLTYFQNEAQLEKSRLLSDRFSAERPKGSFSTLEIQRTEQGDSAMYLCASSYMGGWTGAEAFFGQGTRLTVV.

This clone was counted once. The chain combines TRBV12-5 with TRBJ2-7; 8 bases fit TRBD2. The V and J ends lost 5 bases and 7 bases, in that order; junction bases with no gene match: 13. Germline V gene lookup returns CDR1 LGHNT and CDR2 FRNRAP. This CDR3 spans 15 amino acids. CDR3 coding DNA: TGTGCTAGTGGTAACGGACTAGCTGGAAGAAAAGAGCAGTACTTC. Protein sequence: CASGNGLAGRKEQYF.

The CDR3: CASSLLELVGSYNEQFF. Here the CDR3 DNA reads TGCGCCAGCAGCCTCCTGGAACTAGTTGGATCCTACAATGAGCAGTTCTTC. The gene calls are TRBV5-1 and TRBJ2-1; D possibly corresponds to TRBD2 (5 bases). Trimming stripped 4 bases from V and 1 base from J, with 18 bases between. Germline lookup yields CDR1 SGHRS and CDR2 YFSETQ. The CDR3 spans 17 residues.

The chain carries TRBV19 and TRBJ2-7; 9 bases are a match to TRBD2. V trimming: 0 bases; J trimming: 4 bases; junction bases outside the gene matches: 10. The germline V gene encodes CDR1 LNHDA and CDR2 SQIVND (reference sequence). CDR3 size: 17 residues. In DNA form, the CDR3 reads TGTGCCAGTAGTATAGATTCCAGCGGGAGGACTGGGTACGAGCAGTACTTC. Translation: CASSIDSSGRTGYEQYF.

This chain links TRBV6-1 with TRBJ2-7, with D maybe TRBD1 (5 bases). The germline V gene encodes CDR1 MNHNS and CDR2 SASEGT. The CDR3 extends over 16 amino acids. Trimming left V 3 bases short and J 0 bases short, with 15 bases between. CDR3 DNA: TGTGCCAGCAGTGAGGGGCCTTACCCTCTCTCCTACGAGCAGTACTTC. The encoded protein is CASSEGPYPLSYEQYF.

This chain uses TRBV11-2 with TRBJ2-3, with 10 positions matching TRBD2. Looked up from germline, CDR1 is SGHAT and CDR2 is FQNNGV. After removal of 4 bases from V and 1 base from J, the junction contained 11 bases not matched to a gene. The CDR3 extends over 18 amino acids. In nucleotides, the CDR3 is TGTGCCAGCAGCTGGGGGCCAGCGGGAGGGATCGGCACAGATACGCAGTATTTT. As protein: CASSWGPAGGIGTDTQYF.

The V call is TRBV11-2, the J call TRBJ1-1; 11 bases fit TRBD1. With V trimmed by 0 bases and J by 1 base, 4 bases remained unmatched. Germline CDR1 SGHAT, CDR2 FQNNGV. This CDR3 contains 17 residues. DNA of the CDR3: TGTGCCAGCAGCTTAGACGGGACAGGGGGAGCGAACACTGAAGCTTTCTTT. Its protein product is CASSLDGTGGANTEAFF.

The chain recombines TRBV10-2 with TRBJ2-5; 11 nucleotides match TRBD1. CDR3 length equals 16 residues. The V gene end was trimmed by 5 bases and the J gene end by 5 bases; junction bases not matched to a gene: 10. CDR1 and CDR2 from the germline V gene are WSHSY and SAAADI. The CDR3 DNA reads as TGCGCCAGCAGTCACCCGGGACAGGGGGGCGTGGAGACCCAGTACTTC. Its translation: CASSHPGQGGVETQYF.

The V and J genes are TRBV9 and TRBJ2-2, with D uncertain. Germline V lookup: CDR1 SGDLS, CDR2 YYNGEE. V gave up 2 bases and J gave up 4 bases, with 12 bases separating them. This CDR3 has 15 amino acids. Written as DNA, the CDR3 is TGTGCCAGCAGCGTTCGATACTATCCCACCGGGGAGCTGTTTTTT. Translating it yields CASSVRYYPTGELFF.

The chain uses TRBV4-1 and TRBJ2-1; maybe TRBD2 (5 bases). This CDR3 has 10 residues. Deletions cut 6 bases from V and 8 bases from J, with 5 bases between. Germline V CDR1 and CDR2: MGHRA, YSYEKL. The CDR3 reads CASRGDEQFF. The CDR3 DNA reads as TGCGCCAGCAGGGGAGATGAGCAGTTCTTC.

The rearrangement joins TRBV3-1 (or the pseudogene TRBV3-2) to TRBJ2-1; no clear D. CDR1 LGHDT and CDR2 YNNKEL come from the germline V gene (reference sequence). This CDR3 has 15 residues. Trimming shortened V by 3 bases and J by 3 bases, and 12 bases separated the two germline ends. CDR3 loop: CASSHLRPFYNEQFF. In DNA form, the CDR3 reads TGTGCCAGCAGCCATCTTCGTCCCTTCTACAATGAGCAGTTCTTC.

This clone has only one observation. V and J are TRBV11-2 and TRBJ2-5; 10 bases line up with TRBD1. With 5 bases clipped from V and 5 bases from J, the junction kept 2 bases outside the gene matches. From germline, CDR1 is SGHAT and CDR2 FQNNGV. This CDR3 region has 13 residues. The CDR3 is CASSRTGGETQYF. As DNA, the CDR3 is TGTGCCAGCAGCAGGACAGGGGGTGAGACCCAGTACTTC.

This chain links TRBV19 with TRBJ1-2; maybe TRBD1 (5 bases). CDR1 is LNHDA and CDR2 is SQIVND in the germline V gene (reference sequence). Trimming removed 1 base at V and 4 bases at J, with 13 bases between. This CDR3 spans 15 amino acids. In nucleotides, the CDR3 is TGTGCCAGTAGTATAGTGGGGACTTGGTCCTATGGCTACACCTTC. As protein: CASSIVGTWSYGYTF.

The sample holds one count of this clone. CDR3 protein: CSVVTGEGRNQPQHF. CDR3 in DNA: TGCAGCGTTGTGACAGGGGAAGGGCGCAATCAGCCCCAGCATTTT. The chain recombines TRBV29-1 with TRBJ1-5; 8 bases line up with TRBD1. V gave up 4 bases and J gave up 2 bases; unmatched junction bases: 7. The germline V gene has CDR1 SQVTM and CDR2 ANQGSEA. The CDR3 loop spans 15 amino acids.

The chain is built from TRBV28 and TRBJ2-1; 9 nucleotides line up with TRBD2. Germline CDR1 and CDR2: MDHEN and SYDVKM. CDR3 length equals 16 residues. V lost 0 bases to trimming and J lost 7 bases; unmatched junction nucleotides: 7. The CDR3 reads CASSLWTSGGANEQFF. CDR3 coding DNA: TGTGCCAGCAGTTTATGGACTAGCGGAGGGGCAAATGAGCAGTTCTTC.

This chain links TRBV30 with TRBJ2-4, with 9 nucleotides matching TRBD2. The germline V gene encodes CDR1 GTSNPN and CDR2 SVGIG (reference sequence). This CDR3 comprises 18 residues. J was trimmed by 0 bases and V by 2 bases; bases with no gene match: 11. The CDR3 DNA reads as TGTGCCTGGAGTTCCGTAGCGGGAGTCCCTCTAGCCAAAAACATTCAGTACTTC. It is translated as CAWSSVAGVPLAKNIQYF.

The chain links TRBV5-1 to TRBJ2-1, with TRBD2 matching 13 bases. Germline-derived CDR1 and CDR2 are SGHRS and YFSETQ. With V trimmed by 0 bases and J by 11 bases, 5 bases remained unmatched. CDR3 length: 15 amino acids. CDR3 sequence: CASSLDGTSGAQQFF. Written as DNA, the CDR3 is TGCGCCAGCAGCTTGGATGGGACTAGCGGGGCTCAGCAGTTCTTC.

The V and J genes are TRBV7-2 and TRBJ2-3, with TRBD2 matching 9 bases. V lost 5 bases and J lost 1; bases outside the gene matches: 4. Germline CDR1 SGHTA, CDR2 FQGNSA. The CDR3 is made up of 15 amino acids. The DNA for the CDR3 is TGTGCCAGCAGCCCCTGGACTAGCGGCACAGATACGCAGTATTTT. It encodes CASSPWTSGTDTQYF.

The chain joins TRBV5-4 to TRBJ2-1; 13 nucleotides align to TRBD2. This CDR3 spans 14 amino acids. V was clipped by 2 bases and J by 9 bases; unmatched bases: 2. CDR1 and CDR2 (germline): SGHNT, YYREEE (reference sequence). CDR3 in DNA: TGTGCCAGCAGCTTAAGACTAGCGGGGGGTGAGCAGTTCTTC. It codes for CASSLRLAGGEQFF.

The rearrangement joins TRBV7-8 to TRBJ2-3; 11 bases match TRBD2. The CDR3 loop spans 15 amino acids. The germline V gene encodes CDR1 SGHVS and CDR2 FQNEAQ. The ends lost 7 bases at V and 4 bases at J; junction bases unmatched: 7. CDR3 in DNA: TGTGCCAGCACCCAGGTAGCGGGAGGGTCAGATACGCAGTATTTT. Translating gives CASTQVAGGSDTQYF.

The chain combines TRBV3-1 (or the pseudogene TRBV3-2) with TRBJ2-1; the D gene is possibly TRBD2 (6 bases). Trimming stripped 4 bases from V and 4 bases from J, with 14 bases between. Per germline, CDR1 LGHDT and CDR2 YNNKEL (reference sequence). The CDR3 runs to 15 residues. CDR3: CASSPLSGPYNEQFF. In DNA, the CDR3 is TGTGCCAGCAGCCCCTTAAGCGGGCCGTACAATGAGCAGTTCTTC.

The chain employs TRBV28 and TRBJ1-6; D is unresolved. Germline V gene sequence: CDR1 MDHEN, CDR2 SYDVKM. CDR3 length equals 17 residues. The V gene lost 3 bases and the J gene lost 9 bases, with 21 bases spanning the gap. CDR3 in amino acids: CASSLPSLGRRASPLHF. The CDR3 coding sequence is TGTGCCAGCAGTTTGCCCTCCTTGGGCCGGAGGGCTTCACCCCTCCACTTT.

The V and J genes are TRBV5-3 and TRBJ2-7, with D maybe TRBD2 (5 bases). TRBV5-3 is classed as an ORF, of uncertain function. The CDR3 has 16 residues. V was clipped by 4 bases and J by 4 bases, with 21 bases between them. The CDR3 protein is CARSAPYTRELYEQYF. The CDR3 DNA is TGTGCCAGAAGCGCCCCCTATACTCGGGAATTATACGAGCAGTACTTC.

Here the CDR3 reads CSVEGDSSNEQFF. CDR3 DNA: TGCAGCGTTGAAGGTGACTCGTCAAATGAGCAGTTCTTC. The genes are TRBV29-1 and TRBJ2-1; the D is unclear. The germline CDR1 and CDR2 sequences are SQVTM and ANQGSEA. The CDR3 runs 13 residues. V gave up 1 base and J gave up 7 bases, with 11 bases separating them.

V usage is TRBV4-1 and J usage is TRBJ1-4; TRBD1 matches 8 bases. J was trimmed by 7 bases and V by 4 bases; bases with no gene match: 20. The CDR3 consists of 19 residues. CDR1 and CDR2 (germline): MGHRA, YSYEKL. The CDR3 sequence: CASSPTPGQGAQGFEKLFF. Written as DNA, the CDR3 is TGCGCCAGCAGCCCTACACCCGGCCAGGGGGCTCAAGGATTTGAAAAACTGTTTTTT.